These 13 T cell receptor beta chains share one sample of origin, sequenced in a study of T cell repertoires in cytomegalovirus infection. Their specific antigens are unknown. TCRdb itself ran the reads through MiXCR, one entry per CDR3 protein. Altogether roughly 100,000 distinct CDR3 sequences are present, roughly 39% being singletons, with the ten largest covering about 74%. Material: CD8+ T cells from cultured PBMCs, obtained from culture after CMV antigen stimulation. The receptors were sampled from a human donor in good health (CMV status not recorded). Some clones in this sample may be carry-over from other donors' samples.

The chain has TRBV12-3 or TRBV12-4 and TRBJ1-2, with D uncertain. The CDR3 runs 15 residues. The ends were cut back, 4 bases at V and 3 bases at J, with 15 bases in the middle. This CDR3 is CASSSPRDFYYGYTF. CDR3 nucleotide sequence: TGTGCCAGCAGTTCACCCCGAGACTTCTACTATGGCTACACCTTC.

This clonotype was seen a handful of times. The chain is built from TRBV7-8 and TRBJ1-2; D is ambiguous. Germline V gene data show CDR1 as SGHVS and CDR2 as FQNEAQ. The CDR3 sequence is 14 residues long. With 7 bases removed from V and 3 bases from J, the gap between germline ends came to 15 bases. The CDR3 reads CASTAGTGDYGYTF. As DNA, the CDR3 is TGTGCCAGCACCGCGGGAACCGGAGACTATGGCTACACCTTC. Complete variable domain (other parts from reference TRBV7-8 and TRBJ1-2): GAGVSQSPRYKVAKRGQDVALRCDPISGHVSLFWYQQALGQGPEFLTYFQNEAQLDKSGLPSDRFFAERPEGSVSTLKIQRTQQEDSAVYLCASTAGTGDYGYTFGSGTRLTVV.

This clonotype was counted a few times. This chain links TRBV7-8 with TRBJ1-4; maybe TRBD1 (6 bases). V lost 5 bases and J lost 8, with 21 bases in between. This CDR3 contains 16 residues. Germline CDR1 reads SGHVS; CDR2 reads FQNEAQ. CDR3 DNA: TGTGCCAGCAGCCCAACCCCCGGGACACAAGGAGAAAAACTGTTTTTT. This encodes CASSPTPGTQGEKLFF.

This clonotype showed up just a few times. J is TRBJ2-2 and V is TRBV12-3 or TRBV12-4; a possible D gene is TRBD2 (5 bases). The CDR3 consists of 14 residues. V was cut by 4 bases and J by 3 bases, with 9 bases left in between. CDR3 coding DNA: TGTGCCAGCAGTTCCACTAGTTACACCGGGGAGCTGTTTTTT. It yields the protein CASSSTSYTGELFF.

This clonotype was found a few times. The CDR3 bases are TGTGCCAGCAGCTTAGCGCCGGGACTAGCGACCAATGAGCAGTTCTTC. It translates to CASSLAPGLATNEQFF. The chain combines TRBV7-6 with TRBJ2-1; 10 bases map to TRBD2. Germline CDR1 is SGHVS and CDR2 is FNYEAQ. The V segment lost 0 bases and the J segment 6 bases; nucleotides outside the gene matches: 5. The CDR3 is 16 amino acids. Supplemented by reference TRBV7-6 and TRBJ2-1, the full variable domain reads GAGVSQSPRYKVTKRGQDVALRCDPISGHVSLYWYRQALGQGPEFLTYFNYEAQQDKSGLPNDRFSAERPEGSISTLTIQRTEQRDSAMYRCASSLAPGLATNEQFFGPGTRLTVL.

This clonotype turned up a few times. Here the CDR3 DNA reads TGCAGTGCTAGAGTGGAGGGACTGACTAACTATGGCTACACCTTC. The encoded protein is CSARVEGLTNYGYTF. This chain joins TRBV20-1 and TRBJ1-2; perhaps TRBD1 as D (5 bases). Looked up from germline, CDR1 is DFQATT and CDR2 is SNEGSKA (reference sequence). The CDR3 totals 15 residues. V shed 1 base and J shed 0 bases, with 12 bases lying between them.

This clonotype was observed once. The gene calls are TRBV28 and TRBJ2-1; TRBD1 agrees at 7 bases. The length of the CDR3 is 14 residues. V lost 1 base to trimming and J lost 6 bases; unmatched junction nucleotides: 3. Germline V gene sequence: CDR1 MDHEN, CDR2 SYDVKM. DNA of the CDR3: TGTGCCAGCAGTTTATTGACAGGGCGCAATGAGCAGTTCTTC. The encoded protein is CASSLLTGRNEQFF.

This chain uses TRBV4-1 with TRBJ2-7; D may be TRBD2 (5 bases). Germline loops: CDR1 MGHRA, CDR2 YSYEKL. The V end lost 4 bases, the J end lost 0 bases, and 13 bases lay between the germline ends. The length of the CDR3 is 15 residues. CDR3 loop: CASSLSVGSSYEQYF. CDR3 nucleotide sequence: TGCGCCAGCAGCCTTTCGGTGGGGAGCTCCTACGAGCAGTACTTC.

CDR3 in amino acids: CASSDLGSGSYEQYF. In DNA form, the CDR3 reads TGTGCCAGCAGCGATCTAGGGAGCGGCTCCTACGAGCAGTACTTC. The V gene is TRBV7-2, the J gene TRBJ2-7; maybe TRBD2 (5 bases). CDR1 is SGHTA, CDR2 FQGNSA, per germline. The CDR3 is 15 residues long. With 5 bases removed from V and 0 bases from J, the gap between germline ends came to 14 bases.

This clonotype occurred many times. The gene calls are TRBV7-8 and TRBJ2-5; TRBD2 matches at 11 bases. The CDR3 covers 16 residues. CDR1 and CDR2 from the germline V gene are SGHVS and FQNEAQ. Trimming took 1 base from V and 3 from J; bases not matched to a gene: 4. CDR3 DNA sequence: TGTGCCAGCAGCTTAGATGAGACTAGCGGGGAAGAGACCCAGTACTTC. Protein product: CASSLDETSGEETQYF.

CDR3 protein: CASSLAGTGRADTQYF. In nucleotides, the CDR3 is TGTGCCAGCAGCTTGGCCGGGACAGGGAGGGCAGATACGCAGTATTTT. The chain couples TRBV7-2 to TRBJ2-3; 9 nucleotides line up with TRBD1. CDR1 and CDR2 (germline): SGHTA, FQGNSA. The CDR3 is 16 residues long. The ends lost 3 bases at V and 4 bases at J; junction bases unmatched: 8.

The chain recombines TRBV19 with TRBJ2-7; perhaps TRBD1 as D (6 bases). This CDR3 region has 13 residues. Trimming shortened V by 3 bases and J by 6 bases, and 12 bases separated the two germline ends. Germline CDR1 LNHDA, CDR2 SQIVND (reference sequence). CDR3 region: CASSIGGGSEQYF. In DNA form, the CDR3 reads TGTGCCAGTAGTATCGGTGGGGGCAGCGAGCAGTACTTC.

This clonotype was observed a single time. The chain recombines TRBV10-3 with TRBJ2-2, with unresolved D. The CDR3 has 12 residues. The ends were cut back, 8 bases at V and 1 base at J, with 5 bases in the middle. In germline, CDR1 is ENHRY, CDR2 SYGVKD. The CDR3 nucleotides read TGTGCCATCCGGCGGAACACCGGGGAGCTGTTTTTT. This translates into CAIRRNTGELFF.